A selection of T cell receptor beta chains follows, all from one sample in a study of neoadjuvant nivolumab and ipilimumab in lung cancer. The table came from immunoSEQ multiplex PCR; TCRdb's copy has only in-frame clones and leaves some out. The data show some 37,000 clones, with 85% to 90% seen just once and approximately 3.5% held by the top ten. This specimen consisted of peripheral blood, obtained before neoadjuvant nivolumab, alone or with ipilimumab. All receptors derive from an adult with non-small cell lung cancer. Each CDR3 is given with its conserved first and last residue. Fields, in order: V gene, J gene, CDR3 protein.

v_gene: TRBV2; j_gene: TRBJ2-5; CDR3aa: CASSIRGQETQYF
v_gene: TRBV5-1; j_gene: TRBJ2-2; CDR3aa: CASSIDRGTGELFF
v_gene: TRBV28; j_gene: TRBJ2-7; CDR3aa: CAAHRGTYEQYF
v_gene: TRBV5-8; j_gene: TRBJ2-1; CDR3aa: CASSPLAGGPYNEQFF
v_gene: TRBV27; j_gene: TRBJ1-5; CDR3aa: CASSPVYRGLQPQHF
v_gene: TRBV6-1; j_gene: TRBJ2-6; CDR3aa: CASSESGANVLTF
v_gene: TRBV19; j_gene: TRBJ1-1; CDR3aa: CASSIGGDVTEAFF
v_gene: TRBV10-3; j_gene: TRBJ2-1; CDR3aa: CAINPGLAPNEQFF
v_gene: TRBV18; j_gene: TRBJ2-7; CDR3aa: CASSLDTNYEQYF
v_gene: TRBV7-3; j_gene: TRBJ2-1; CDR3aa: CASSFNGDSYNEQFF
v_gene: TRBV6-5; j_gene: TRBJ2-4; CDR3aa: CASSYMGGENIQYF
v_gene: TRBV7-7; j_gene: TRBJ2-3; CDR3aa: CASSLRTDTDTQYF
v_gene: TRBV30; j_gene: TRBJ2-5; CDR3aa: CAWTLGETQYF
v_gene: TRBV28; j_gene: TRBJ1-2; CDR3aa: CASSSHSGTGNYGYTF
v_gene: TRBV7-9; j_gene: TRBJ2-7; CDR3aa: CASSNWGGADEQYF
v_gene: TRBV5-1; j_gene: TRBJ2-6; CDR3aa: CASSFSLDANVLTF
v_gene: TRBV6-1; j_gene: TRBJ1-1; CDR3aa: CASRGAGDSTEAFF
v_gene: TRBV28; j_gene: TRBJ2-7; CDR3aa: CASSLSGTLSREQYF
v_gene: TRBV19; j_gene: TRBJ2-2; CDR3aa: CASNDGAGVNGELFF
v_gene: TRBV11-2; j_gene: TRBJ2-2; CDR3aa: CASSLSIFRGRAFTGELFF
v_gene: TRBV28; j_gene: TRBJ1-2; CDR3aa: CASSLPADRGGYTF
v_gene: TRBV27; j_gene: TRBJ2-1; CDR3aa: CAPGALDNEQFF
v_gene: TRBV15; j_gene: TRBJ1-2; CDR3aa: CATTRQGVDGYTF
v_gene: TRBV28; j_gene: TRBJ2-7; CDR3aa: CASSLLTSGRGYEQYF
v_gene: TRBV27; j_gene: TRBJ1-2; CDR3aa: CASRSNYGYTF
v_gene: TRBV27; j_gene: TRBJ2-1; CDR3aa: CASSPIDRANEQFF
v_gene: TRBV5-4; j_gene: TRBJ2-1; CDR3aa: CASTPGVLAGVNEQFF
v_gene: TRBV18; j_gene: TRBJ2-5; CDR3aa: CASSPLDRGQETQYF
v_gene: TRBV7-9; j_gene: TRBJ2-1; CDR3aa: CASSLTASYNEQFF
v_gene: TRBV15; j_gene: TRBJ1-2; CDR3aa: CATSRDFAERGSSDYGYTF
v_gene: TRBV9; j_gene: TRBJ2-3; CDR3aa: CASSVVLGSTDTQYF